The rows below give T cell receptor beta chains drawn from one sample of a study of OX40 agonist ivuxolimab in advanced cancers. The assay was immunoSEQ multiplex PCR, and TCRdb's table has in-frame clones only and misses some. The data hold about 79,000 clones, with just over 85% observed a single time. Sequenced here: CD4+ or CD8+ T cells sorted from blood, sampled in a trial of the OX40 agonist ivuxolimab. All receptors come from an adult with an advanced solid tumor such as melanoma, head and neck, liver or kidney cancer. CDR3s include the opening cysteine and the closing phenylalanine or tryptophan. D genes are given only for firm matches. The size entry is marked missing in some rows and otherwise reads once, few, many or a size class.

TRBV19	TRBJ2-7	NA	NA	CASSPPGVYTYEQYF	TGTGCCAGTAGTCCGCCGGGAGTCTACACCTACGAGCAGTACTTC
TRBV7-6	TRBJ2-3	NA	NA	CASSLVYESTDTQYF	TGTGCCAGCAGCTTAGTTTATGAAAGCACAGATACGCAGTATTTT
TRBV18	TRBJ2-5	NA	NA	CASSPEGETQYF	TGTGCCAGCTCACCAGAAGGAGAGACCCAGTACTTC
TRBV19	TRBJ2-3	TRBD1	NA	CASSITGDITNTQYF	TGTGCCAGTAGTATAACAGGGGATATCACAAATACGCAGTATTTT
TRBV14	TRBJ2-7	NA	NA	CASSQDLSGSREQYF	TGTGCCAGCAGCCAAGATCTTTCAGGTTCACGCGAGCAGTACTTC
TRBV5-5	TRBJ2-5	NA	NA	CASSPGQETQYF	TGTGCCAGCAGCCCTGGGCAAGAGACCCAGTACTTC
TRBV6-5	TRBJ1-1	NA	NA	CASSYGGENTEAFF	TGTGCCAGCAGTTACGGGGGGGAGAACACTGAAGCTTTCTTT
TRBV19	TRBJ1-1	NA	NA	CASSMNKGAEAFF	TGTGCCAGTAGTATGAACAAAGGGGCCGAAGCTTTCTTT
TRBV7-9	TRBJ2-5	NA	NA	CASSAPSVVTQYF	TGTGCCAGCAGCGCCCCTAGCGTAGTCACTCAGTACTTC
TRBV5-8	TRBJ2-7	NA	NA	CASSRERNSYEQYF	TGTGCCAGCAGTAGGGAACGGAACTCCTACGAGCAGTACTTC
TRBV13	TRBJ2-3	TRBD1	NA	CASSLRTGGFFGMTDTQYF	TGTGCCAGCAGCCTAAGGACAGGGGGCTTCTTCGGGATGACAGATACGCAGTATTTT
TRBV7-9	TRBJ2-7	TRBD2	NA	CASSFKTSEYEQYF	TGTGCCAGCAGCTTTAAGACTAGCGAATACGAGCAGTACTTC
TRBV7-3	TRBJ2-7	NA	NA	CASSLAGAAGEQYF	TGTGCCAGCAGCTTGGCAGGGGCCGCCGGCGAGCAGTACTTC
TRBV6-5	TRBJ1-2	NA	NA	CASNDRLYGYTF	TGTGCCAGCAATGACAGGCTTTATGGCTACACCTTC
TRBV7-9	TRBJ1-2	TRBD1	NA	CASSLGTGDGYTF	TGTGCCAGCAGCTTGGGGACAGGGGACGGCTACACCTTC
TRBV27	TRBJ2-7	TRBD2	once	CASSRGDRDYEQYF	TGTGCCAGCAGTCGGGGGGACCGCGACTACGAGCAGTACTTC
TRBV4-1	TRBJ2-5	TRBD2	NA	CASSQLAGEIQETQYF	TGCGCCAGCAGCCAATTAGCGGGAGAGATCCAAGAGACCCAGTACTTC
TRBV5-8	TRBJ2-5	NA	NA	CASSLDGLRETQYF	TGTGCCAGCAGCTTAGATGGACTCCGGGAGACCCAGTACTTC
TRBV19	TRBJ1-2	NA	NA	CASSIDRVAGYTF	TGTGCCAGTAGTATAGATCGGGTCGCCGGCTACACCTTC
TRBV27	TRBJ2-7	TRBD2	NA	CASSFLAGGVHEQYF	TGTGCCAGCAGTTTTCTAGCGGGAGGGGTCCACGAGCAGTACTTC
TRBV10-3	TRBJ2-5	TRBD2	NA	CAIRRAGGEETQYF	TGTGCCATCAGGAGAGCGGGAGGAGAAGAGACCCAGTACTTC
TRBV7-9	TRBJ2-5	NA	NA	CASSYKLSETQYF	TGTGCCAGCAGCTACAAGTTGTCGGAGACCCAGTACTTC
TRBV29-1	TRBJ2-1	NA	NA	CSVLRVRPNNEQFF	TGCAGCGTTTTGAGGGTGCGGCCAAACAATGAGCAGTTCTTC
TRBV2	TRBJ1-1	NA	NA	CASSEARGGTEAFF	TGTGCCAGCAGTGAAGCTAGGGGGGGGACTGAAGCTTTCTTT
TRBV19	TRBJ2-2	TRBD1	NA	CASIRTGPNTGELFF	TGTGCCAGTATTCGGACAGGACCGAACACCGGGGAGCTGTTTTTT
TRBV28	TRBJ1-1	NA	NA	CASSTHTEAFF	TGTGCCAGCAGTACCCACACTGAAGCTTTCTTT
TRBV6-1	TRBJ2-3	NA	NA	CASPRDADTQYF	TGTGCCAGTCCGCGCGACGCAGATACGCAGTATTTT
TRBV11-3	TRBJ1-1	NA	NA	CASSLTGATEAFF	TGTGCCAGCAGCTTAACGGGGGCCACTGAAGCTTTCTTT
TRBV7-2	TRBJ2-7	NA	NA	CASSLAGYSYEQYF	TGTGCCAGCAGCTTAGCGGGCTACTCCTACGAGCAGTACTTC
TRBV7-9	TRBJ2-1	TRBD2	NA	CASSPKGGRALHNEQFF	TGTGCCAGCAGCCCAAAAGGCGGGAGGGCCCTCCACAATGAGCAGTTCTTC
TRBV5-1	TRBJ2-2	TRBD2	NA	CASSLGLALDTGELFF	TGCGCCAGCAGCTTAGGACTAGCCTTGGACACCGGGGAGCTGTTTTTT
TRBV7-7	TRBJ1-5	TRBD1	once	CASSYRTGSNVSNQPQHF	TGTGCTAGCAGCTACCGGACAGGATCGAATGTTAGCAATCAGCCCCAGCATTTT
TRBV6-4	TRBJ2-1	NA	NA	CASSDSNRNNEQFF	TGTGCCAGCAGTGACTCGAACAGAAACAATGAGCAGTTCTTC
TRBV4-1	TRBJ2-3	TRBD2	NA	CASSPRSSGQNTDTQYF	TGCGCCAGCAGCCCCAGGTCTAGCGGGCAAAACACAGATACGCAGTATTTT
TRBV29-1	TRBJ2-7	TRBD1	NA	CSARDSRGYEQYF	TGCAGCGCCCGGGACAGTCGTGGCTACGAGCAGTACTTC
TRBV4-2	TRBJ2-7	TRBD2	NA	CASSQDLVRSGSSYEQYF	TGTGCCAGCAGCCAAGATCTTGTGAGGAGCGGGAGTTCCTACGAGCAGTACTTC
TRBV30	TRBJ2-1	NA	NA	CAWSGIHNEQFF	TGTGCCTGGAGCGGGATACACAATGAGCAGTTCTTC
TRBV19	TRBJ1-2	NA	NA	CASSIGQLKDYGYTF	TGTGCCAGTAGTATAGGGCAGCTAAAGGACTATGGCTACACCTTC
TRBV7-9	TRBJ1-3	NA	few	CASTRGGSGNTIYF	TGTGCCAGCACCCGAGGGGGCTCTGGAAACACCATATATTTT
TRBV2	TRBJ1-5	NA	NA	CASSEAPEGQPQHF	TGTGCCAGCAGTGAAGCGCCGGAAGGACAGCCCCAGCATTTT
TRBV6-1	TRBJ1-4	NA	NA	CASKTNEKLFF	TGTGCCAGCAAAACTAATGAAAAACTGTTTTTT
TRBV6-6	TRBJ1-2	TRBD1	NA	CASRQGAHRGYTF	TGTGCCAGCAGACAGGGGGCTCATCGTGGCTACACCTTC
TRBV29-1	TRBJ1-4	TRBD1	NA	CSGRQGAGEKLFF	TGCAGCGGCAGACAGGGGGCGGGGGAAAAACTGTTTTTT
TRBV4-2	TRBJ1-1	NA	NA	CASSQVTGNTEAFF	TGTGCCAGCAGCCAGGTCACAGGGAACACTGAAGCTTTCTTT
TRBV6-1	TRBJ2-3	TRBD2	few	CASRLAGGMTTQYF	TGTGCCAGCAGGTTAGCGGGAGGAATGACTACGCAGTATTTT
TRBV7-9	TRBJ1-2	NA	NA	CASSADASYGYTF	TGTGCCAGCAGCGCTGACGCTTCCTATGGCTACACCTTC
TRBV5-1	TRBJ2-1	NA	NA	CASSSMEKQVGEQFF	TGCGCCAGCAGCTCGATGGAAAAACAGGTTGGTGAGCAGTTCTTC
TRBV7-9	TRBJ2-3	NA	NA	CASTLDSTDTQYF	TGTGCCAGCACCCTCGATTCCACAGATACGCAGTATTTT
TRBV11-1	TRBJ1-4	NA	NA	CASSLGDASTNEKLFF	TGTGCCAGCAGCTTGGGGGACGCCTCAACTAATGAAAAACTGTTTTTT
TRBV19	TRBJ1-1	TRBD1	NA	CASSSRTGGRAEAFF	TGTGCCAGTAGTTCTCGGACAGGGGGTCGGGCTGAAGCTTTCTTT
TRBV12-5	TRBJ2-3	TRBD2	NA	CASGLLLAGDTQYF	TGTGCTAGTGGTTTGTTACTAGCGGGAGATACGCAGTATTTT